This entry lists 2 T cell receptor beta chains sequenced from one sample in a study of blood T cell repertoires in COVID-19. The data were produced by immunoSEQ multiplex PCR, yet TCRdb's version contains in-frame clones alone and is incomplete. The data show around 180,000 clones, 82% seen once. The sequenced sample consisted of peripheral blood. These receptors were taken from a woman older than 75 with active or convalescent COVID-19.

By its share, this clone is medium-sized (0.01 to 0.1%). This sequence joins TRBV7-3 and TRBJ2-7; D is unresolved. The CDR3 is 14 residues long. Germline CDR1 SGHTA, CDR2 FQGTGA. The V end lost 1 base, the J end lost 3 bases, and 10 bases lay between the germline ends. CDR3 in amino acids: CASSLSGSSYEQYF. The CDR3 nucleotides are TGTGCCAGCAGCTTAAGCGGATCAAGCTACGAGCAGTACTTC. Drawing the rest from reference TRBV7-3 and TRBJ2-7, the complete variable domain is GAGVSQTPSNKVTEKGKYVELRCDPISGHTALYWYRQSLGQGPEFLIYFQGTGAADDSGLPNDRFFAVRPEGSVSTLKIQRTERGDSAVYLCASSLSGSSYEQYFGPGTRLTVT.

In DNA form, the CDR3 reads TGTGCCAGCAGGGCCTCTTGGGGGGCCGGGGAGCTGTTTTTT. It is translated as CASRASWGAGELFF. V usage is TRBV6-5 and J usage is TRBJ2-2; D may be TRBD2 (6 bases). The ends were cut back, 6 bases at V and 6 bases at J, with 14 bases in the middle. Germline CDR1 and CDR2: MNHEY and SVGAGI. This CDR3 spans 14 amino acids.